This T cell receptor (beta chain) came from a study of T cells in Graves' hyperthyroidism and ophthalmopathy. As for the study in general: Before treatment of any kind, peripheral blood was taken at initial diagnosis. Findings and caveats of the study: Appearing also in blood were most of the thyroid clonotypes expanded above 0.001.

This clonotype was recorded many times. The target antigen is unknown. There were TCR beta CDR3 regions amplified from RNA transcripts. The HTBI primer set served for first-round RT-PCR of the TCR CDR3. Via MiXCR, TCRdb re-called the multiplex PCR reads, giving one row per CDR3 protein. The sample has roughly 150,000 distinct CDR3 sequences, 9.4% seen once. The CDR3 covers 12 residues. In germline, CDR1 is GTSNPN, CDR2 SVGIG (reference sequence). The V end was cut by 4 bases, the J end by 2 bases, with 9 bases between. The blood sample predates any ophthalmopathy symptoms, coming from first hyperthyroidism diagnosis. Fresh peripheral blood, about 10 ml of it, supplied the PBMCs.

V and J are TRBV30 and TRBJ2-7; weak D call: TRBD2 (5 bases). The sample consisted of blood. The receptor comes from a woman between 18 and 29 years old with Graves' hyperthyroidism that later progressed to Graves' ophthalmopathy. The CDR3, as DNA: TGTGCCTGGACCCGGGGTACCTACGAGCAGTACTTC. The encoded protein is CAWTRGTYEQYF.